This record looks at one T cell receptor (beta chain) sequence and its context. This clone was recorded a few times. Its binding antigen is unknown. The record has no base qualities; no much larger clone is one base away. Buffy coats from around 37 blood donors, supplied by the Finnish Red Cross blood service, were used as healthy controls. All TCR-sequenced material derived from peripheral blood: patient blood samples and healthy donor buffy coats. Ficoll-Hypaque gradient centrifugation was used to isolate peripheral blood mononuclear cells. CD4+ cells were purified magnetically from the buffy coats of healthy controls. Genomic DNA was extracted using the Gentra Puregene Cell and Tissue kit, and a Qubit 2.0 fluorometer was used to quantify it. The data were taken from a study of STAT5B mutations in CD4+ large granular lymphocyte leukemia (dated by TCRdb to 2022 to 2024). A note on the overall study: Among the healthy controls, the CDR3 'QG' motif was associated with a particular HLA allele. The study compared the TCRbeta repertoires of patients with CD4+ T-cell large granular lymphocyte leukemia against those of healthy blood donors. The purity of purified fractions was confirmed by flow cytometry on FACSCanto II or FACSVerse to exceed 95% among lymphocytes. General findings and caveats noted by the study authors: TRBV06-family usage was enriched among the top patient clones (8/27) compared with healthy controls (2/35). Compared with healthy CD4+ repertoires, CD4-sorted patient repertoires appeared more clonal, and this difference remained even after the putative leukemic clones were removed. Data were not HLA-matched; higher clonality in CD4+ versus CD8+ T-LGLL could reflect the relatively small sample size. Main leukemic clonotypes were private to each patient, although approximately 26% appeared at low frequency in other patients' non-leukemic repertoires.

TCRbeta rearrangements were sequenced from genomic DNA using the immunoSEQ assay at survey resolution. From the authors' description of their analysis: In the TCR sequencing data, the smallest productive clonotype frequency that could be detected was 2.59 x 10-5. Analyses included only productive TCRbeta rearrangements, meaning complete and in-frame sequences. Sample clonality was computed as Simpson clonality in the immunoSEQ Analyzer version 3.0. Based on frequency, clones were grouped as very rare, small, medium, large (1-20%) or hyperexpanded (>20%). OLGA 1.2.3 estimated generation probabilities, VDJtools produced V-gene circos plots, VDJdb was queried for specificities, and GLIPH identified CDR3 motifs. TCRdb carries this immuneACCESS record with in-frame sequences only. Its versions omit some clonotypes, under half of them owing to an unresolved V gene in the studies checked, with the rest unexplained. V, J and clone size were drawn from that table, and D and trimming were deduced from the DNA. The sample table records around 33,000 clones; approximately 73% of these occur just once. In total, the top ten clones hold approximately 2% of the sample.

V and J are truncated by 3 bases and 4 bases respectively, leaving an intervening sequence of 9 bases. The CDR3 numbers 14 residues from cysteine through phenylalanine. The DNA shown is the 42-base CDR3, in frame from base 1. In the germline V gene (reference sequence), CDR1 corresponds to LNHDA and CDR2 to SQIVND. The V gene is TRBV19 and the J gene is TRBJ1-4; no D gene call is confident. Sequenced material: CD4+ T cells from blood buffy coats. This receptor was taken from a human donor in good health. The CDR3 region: CASSIWAGNEKLFF. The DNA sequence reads TGTGCCAGTAGTATCTGGGCGGGTAATGAAAAACTGTTTTTT.